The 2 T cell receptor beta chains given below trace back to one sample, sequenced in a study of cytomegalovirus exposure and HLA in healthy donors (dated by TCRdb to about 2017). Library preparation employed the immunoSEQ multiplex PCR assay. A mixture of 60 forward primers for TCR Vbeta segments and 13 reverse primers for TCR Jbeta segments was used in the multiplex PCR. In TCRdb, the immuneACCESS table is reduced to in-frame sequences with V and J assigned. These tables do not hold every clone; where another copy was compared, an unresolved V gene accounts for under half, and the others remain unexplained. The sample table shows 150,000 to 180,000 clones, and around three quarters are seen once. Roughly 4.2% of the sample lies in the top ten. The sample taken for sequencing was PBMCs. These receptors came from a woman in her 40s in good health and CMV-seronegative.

DNA for the CDR3: TGCGCCAGCACGGGGAGGTCCTCCTACGAGCAGTACTTC. Translated: CASTGRSSYEQYF. V is TRBV10-2 and J is TRBJ2-7; D may be TRBD2 (6 bases). The CDR3 sequence is 13 residues long. Germline CDR1 is WSHSY and CDR2 is SAAADI. Trimming took off 7 bases at V and 0 bases at J, with 10 bases between the two ends.

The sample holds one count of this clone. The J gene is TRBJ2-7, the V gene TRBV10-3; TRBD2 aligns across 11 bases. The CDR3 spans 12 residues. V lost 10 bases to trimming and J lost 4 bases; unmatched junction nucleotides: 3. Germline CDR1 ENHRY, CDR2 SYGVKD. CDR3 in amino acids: CATSSGRYEQYF. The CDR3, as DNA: TGTGCCACATCTAGCGGGAGGTACGAGCAGTACTTC.